The 11 T cell receptor beta chains presented below share a single source sample, sequenced in a study of T cell responses to AZD1222 COVID-19 vaccine. Clones were read by immunoSEQ multiplex PCR, and TCRdb kept only the in-frame ones, dropping some. Of around 99,000 clones listed, roughly 90% are singletons. The material sequenced was peripheral blood, taken 28 days after the second AZD1222 dose. The receptors here all came from an adult who received the AZD1222 COVID-19 vaccine.

The J gene is TRBJ2-5, the V gene TRBV5-4; D is ambiguous. Looked up from germline, CDR1 is SGHNT and CDR2 is YYREEE (reference sequence). Trimming pared 1 base from V and 1 base from J, leaving 11 bases between. The CDR3 totals 15 residues. The CDR3 sequence: CASSLSTDRQETQYF. CDR3 sequence (DNA): TGTGCCAGCAGCTTGTCGACGGACCGCCAAGAGACCCAGTACTTC.

The chain couples TRBV9 to TRBJ1-1, with D possibly being TRBD1 (5 bases). From germline, CDR1 is SGDLS and CDR2 YYNGEE. V lost 0 bases and J lost 5, with 11 bases in between. The CDR3 spans 14 residues. CDR3 coding DNA: TGTGCCAGCAGCGTAGAAGGGGTTCGGACTGAAGCTTTCTTT. Protein product: CASSVEGVRTEAFF.

CDR3 residues: CAIGRDEQYF. In DNA, the CDR3 is TGTGCCATCGGCCGGGACGAGCAGTACTTC. The chain carries TRBV10-3 and TRBJ2-7; no clear D gene. The CDR3 length is 10 residues. The germline CDR1 and CDR2 sequences are ENHRY and SYGVKD. The V and J ends lost 8 bases and 5 bases respectively, with 7 bases between them.

This rearrangement joins TRBV6-4 to TRBJ1-1; 8 nucleotides agree with TRBD1. The J segment lost 7 bases and the V segment lost 6 bases, leaving 10 bases of the junction unmatched. The CDR3 is 14 amino acids. Germline V gene data show CDR1 as MRHNA and CDR2 as SNTAGT. The CDR3 sequence is CASRFRDRSGEAFF. The CDR3 bases are TGTGCCAGCAGGTTTAGGGACAGGAGCGGTGAAGCTTTCTTT.

There are a few counts of this clone. The gene calls are TRBV5-1 and TRBJ2-2, with no clear D. Germline values: CDR1 SGHRS, CDR2 YFSETQ. Trimming took off 0 bases at V and 1 base at J, with 13 bases between the two ends. The CDR3 spans 17 residues. The CDR3 reads CASSLDGPVLNTGELFF. CDR3 sequence (DNA): TGCGCCAGCAGCTTGGACGGTCCAGTATTGAACACCGGGGAGCTGTTTTTT. The complete variable domain, with remaining parts taken from reference TRBV5-1 and TRBJ2-2, reads KAGVTQTPRYLIKTRGQQVTLSCSPISGHRSVSWYQQTPGQGLQFLFEYFSETQRNKGNFPGRFSGRQFSNSRSEMNVSTLELGDSALYLCASSLDGPVLNTGELFFGEGSRLTVL.

The rearrangement links TRBV5-1 to TRBJ2-7; D possibly matches TRBD1 or TRBD2 (5 bases each). Germline CDR1 reads SGHRS; CDR2 reads YFSETQ. The CDR3 length is 14 residues. V lost 5 bases and J 0 bases, leaving 12 bases between the germline ends. The DNA for the CDR3 is TGCGCCAGCAGATCGGGACCCAGCTCCTACGAGCAGTACTTC. Translated: CASRSGPSSYEQYF.

This clone was detected only once. This chain links TRBV28 with TRBJ1-1, with D maybe TRBD1 (6 bases). V gave up 6 bases and J gave up 0 bases, with 11 bases separating them. The germline V gene encodes CDR1 MDHEN and CDR2 SYDVKM. CDR3 length: 14 amino acids. The CDR3 reads CASRTGHLNTEAFF. CDR3 coding DNA: TGTGCCAGCAGAACGGGACACCTGAACACTGAAGCTTTCTTT.

This sequence joins TRBV5-1 and TRBJ1-6; 11 bases fit TRBD1. The CDR3 covers 15 residues. Germline trimming cut 5 bases from V and 5 bases from J; bases unmatched to any gene: 3. Germline CDR1 SGHRS, CDR2 YFSETQ. CDR3: CASSWGQGDNSPLHF. The DNA of the CDR3 is TGCGCCAGCAGTTGGGGACAGGGGGATAATTCACCCCTCCACTTT. Full variable domain (remainder filled in from reference TRBV5-1 and TRBJ1-6): KAGVTQTPRYLIKTRGQQVTLSCSPISGHRSVSWYQQTPGQGLQFLFEYFSETQRNKGNFPGRFSGRQFSNSRSEMNVSTLELGDSALYLCASSWGQGDNSPLHFGNGTRLTVT.

Written as DNA, the CDR3 is TGTGCCGCCGATGGCAGCCCATTTAACTATGGCTACACCTTC. Residues: CAADGSPFNYGYTF. The chain uses TRBV28 and TRBJ1-2, with D uncertain. The germline CDR1 and CDR2 sequences are MDHEN and SYDVKM. CDR3 length: 14 residues. V was pared by 11 bases and J by 1 base, with 17 bases between.

The chain is built from TRBV28 and TRBJ2-2; D is undetermined. This CDR3 comprises 16 residues. Germline loops: CDR1 MDHEN, CDR2 SYDVKM. Deletions cut 3 bases from V and 1 base from J, with 12 bases between. In DNA form, the CDR3 reads TGTGCCAGCAGTTTCGCGCCTAGTGGGAACACCGGGGAGCTGTTTTTT. It codes for CASSFAPSGNTGELFF.

The chain couples TRBV11-1 to TRBJ1-2, with TRBD1 identical over 8 bases. The V gene end was trimmed by 1 base and the J gene end by 6 bases; junction bases not matched to a gene: 4. The germline V gene has CDR1 SGHAT and CDR2 FQDESV (reference sequence). The CDR3 length is 14 residues. CDR3 DNA: TGTGCCAGCAGCTTAGAGAGGACAGGGCATGGCTACACCTTC. Encoded protein: CASSLERTGHGYTF.